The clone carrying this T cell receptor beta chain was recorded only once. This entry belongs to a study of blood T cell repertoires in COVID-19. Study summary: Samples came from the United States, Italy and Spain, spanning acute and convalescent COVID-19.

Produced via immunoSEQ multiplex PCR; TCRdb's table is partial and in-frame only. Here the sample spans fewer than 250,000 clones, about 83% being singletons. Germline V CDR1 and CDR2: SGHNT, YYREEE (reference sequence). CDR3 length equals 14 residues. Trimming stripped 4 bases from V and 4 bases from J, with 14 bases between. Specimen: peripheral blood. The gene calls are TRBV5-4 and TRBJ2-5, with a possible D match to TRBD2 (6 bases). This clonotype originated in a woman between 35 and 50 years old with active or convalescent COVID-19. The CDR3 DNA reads TGTGCCAGCAGCCCCCGGGAGTGGGCAGAGACCCAGTACTTC. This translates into CASSPREWAETQYF.